The 17 T cell receptor beta chains given below trace back to one sample, sequenced in a study of cytomegalovirus exposure and HLA in healthy donors. Both 60 Vbeta primers and 13 Jbeta primers went into the PCR. Sequencing was performed with immunoSEQ multiplex PCR; in TCRdb, only in-frame clones are kept and a portion is missing. The table has around 140,000 clones, 80% to 85% seen once. Material for sequencing was PBMCs. The receptor set was obtained from a woman aged 45-65 years in good health and CMV-seropositive.

The chain recombines TRBV5-1 with TRBJ1-2; 7 bases map to TRBD1. Trimming cost V 4 bases and J 6 bases; bases outside gene matches: 6. The CDR3 is 13 residues long. In germline, CDR1 is SGHRS, CDR2 YFSETQ. CDR3: CASSRDRPHGYTF. The CDR3 nucleotides read TGCGCCAGCAGCAGGGACAGACCCCATGGCTACACCTTC.

The V call is TRBV5-1, the J call TRBJ1-1, with 8 bases that match TRBD1. Germline CDR1 SGHRS, CDR2 YFSETQ. Trimming cost V 5 bases and J 1 base; bases outside gene matches: 13. This CDR3 has 17 amino acids. The CDR3 coding sequence is TGCGCCAGCAGGTACAGGGGGATTGAGGTCCCGAACACTGAAGCTTTCTTT. Its translation: CASRYRGIEVPNTEAFF.

The chain carries TRBV13 and TRBJ2-1; weak D call: TRBD2 (6 bases). The germline V gene encodes CDR1 PRHDT and CDR2 FYEKMQ (reference sequence). Trimming left V 5 bases short and J 10 bases short, with 21 bases between. The CDR3 totals 15 residues. CDR3 loop: CASSIRRDSYGEQFF. In nucleotides, the CDR3 is TGTGCCAGCAGCATACGCCGGGACTCCTACGGGGAGCAGTTCTTC.

V is TRBV2 and J is TRBJ1-4; D gene uncertain. The CDR3 runs to 13 residues. Germline CDR1 SNHLY, CDR2 FYNNEI. The germline V and J ends were trimmed by 4 bases and 6 bases, with 9 bases remaining between them. In nucleotides, the CDR3 is TGTGCCAGCAGTGGTGCCCGGTATGAAAAACTGTTTTTT. It translates to CASSGARYEKLFF.

This clone was detected a few times. This sequence joins TRBV19 and TRBJ2-1; 7 nucleotides match TRBD1. The CDR3 contains 17 residues. From germline, CDR1 is LNHDA and CDR2 SQIVND (reference sequence). The V segment lost 2 bases and the J segment 0 bases; nucleotides outside the gene matches: 7. CDR3 nucleotide sequence: TGTGCCAGTAGTATATTAGGGGGACAGAGCTCCTACAATGAGCAGTTCTTC. This gives the protein CASSILGGQSSYNEQFF.

V and J are TRBV7-3 and TRBJ2-1; 8 bases are shared with TRBD2. V lost 5 bases, J lost 9 bases, and 9 bases stayed unmatched. The CDR3 loop spans 14 amino acids. Germline lookup yields CDR1 SGHTA and CDR2 FQGTGA. The CDR3 reads CASSIGTSGAEQFF. The CDR3 region has the DNA TGTGCCAGCAGCATCGGGACTAGTGGCGCTGAGCAGTTCTTC.

The chain combines TRBV5-1 with TRBJ2-1; 9 nucleotides match TRBD2. This CDR3 has 16 amino acids. The germline V gene encodes CDR1 SGHRS and CDR2 YFSETQ. J lost 9 bases, V lost 4 bases, and 14 bases had no gene match. DNA for the CDR3: TGCGCCAGCAGCCGAACTCGCGGGGGGGGGTCGGGTGAGCAGTTCTTC. This codes for CASSRTRGGGSGEQFF.

This clone has a handful of counts. The chain is built from TRBV28 and TRBJ1-1, with D perhaps matching TRBD1 (5 bases). Germline values: CDR1 MDHEN, CDR2 SYDVKM. CDR3 length equals 15 residues. Trimming took off 6 bases at V and 4 bases at J, with 18 bases between the two ends. CDR3 residues: CASSGGDSQGTEAFF. The CDR3 DNA reads as TGTGCCAGCAGCGGAGGGGACTCTCAGGGCACTGAAGCTTTCTTT.

The rearrangement uses TRBV11-2 and TRBJ2-7; 8 positions match TRBD1. The CDR3 has 16 amino acids. Germline CDR1 and CDR2: SGHAT and FQNNGV. V lost 6 bases to trimming and J lost 1 base; unmatched junction nucleotides: 11. This chain's CDR3 is CASSNTGTGVSYEQYF. DNA of the CDR3: TGTGCCAGCAGTAATACCGGGACAGGAGTTTCCTACGAGCAGTACTTC.

This clone was seen a few times. The chain employs TRBV11-3 and TRBJ2-3, with 10 positions matching TRBD2. Germline CDR1 is SGHNT and CDR2 is YENEEA. The CDR3 totals 16 residues. The trim removed 1 base at V and 3 bases at J, leaving 4 bases unmatched. CDR3 loop: CASSLGISGRTDTQYF. The CDR3 DNA reads as TGTGCCAGCAGCTTAGGAATTAGCGGGAGGACAGATACGCAGTATTTT.

The chain joins TRBV28 to TRBJ2-5; D is perhaps TRBD1 (6 bases). Looked up from germline, CDR1 is MDHEN and CDR2 is SYDVKM. The ends were cut back, 8 bases at V and 5 bases at J, with 18 bases in the middle. This CDR3 comprises 14 residues. CDR3 region: CASSFLRGGETQYF. The CDR3, as DNA: TGTGCCAGCTCCTTCCTCAGGGGCGGGGAGACCCAGTACTTC.

The rearrangement joins TRBV5-1 to TRBJ2-7; the match to TRBD2 covers 11 bases. V dropped 0 bases and J dropped 5; count of bases not matched to a gene: 7. The CDR3 contains 16 residues. The germline gives CDR1 SGHRS, CDR2 YFSETQ. The CDR3 DNA is TGCGCCAGCAGCTTGGCGCTAGCGGGGGGCGTGCACGAGCAGTACTTC. Translated: CASSLALAGGVHEQYF.

This clone was found a few times. The chain employs TRBV7-2 and TRBJ1-1; possible D gene TRBD1, 6 bases. Trimming left V 5 bases short and J 6 bases short, with 16 bases between. Looked up from germline, CDR1 is SGHTA and CDR2 is FQGNSA. The CDR3 sequence is 14 residues long. CDR3 region: CASSPRQGTAEAFF. The CDR3 DNA is TGTGCCAGCAGCCCCCGGCAGGGGACCGCTGAAGCTTTCTTT.

V and J are TRBV19 and TRBJ2-1, with TRBD2 matching 7 bases. The CDR3 sequence is 13 residues long. Trimming at V came to 10 bases and at J to 5 bases, leaving 8 bases not matched to a gene. Germline V gene lookup returns CDR1 LNHDA and CDR2 SQIVND (reference sequence). CDR3 region: CATRGRANNEQFF. DNA for the CDR3: TGTGCCACCCGAGGGAGGGCAAACAATGAGCAGTTCTTC.

The chain uses TRBV4-2 and TRBJ2-1; 7 bases fit TRBD1. Per germline, CDR1 LGHNA and CDR2 YNFKEQ. Unmatched junction bases numbered 6, after V lost 2 bases and J lost 2 bases. The CDR3 extends over 16 amino acids. The CDR3 DNA sequence: TGTGCCAGCAGCCAATTTGACAGGGCGACCTACAATGAGCAGTTCTTC. Residues: CASSQFDRATYNEQFF.

The V and J genes are TRBV7-9 and TRBJ2-7, with TRBD1 matching 7 bases. V shed 5 bases, J shed 6 bases, and the junction held 4 bases outside the gene matches. Germline V CDR1 and CDR2: SEHNR, FQNEAQ (reference sequence). The CDR3 contains 12 residues. This CDR3 reads CASSRQGSEQYF. In DNA form, the CDR3 reads TGTGCCAGCAGCCGACAGGGTTCCGAGCAGTACTTC.

V gene TRBV7-8 combines with J gene TRBJ2-3; D unclear. The CDR3 consists of 14 residues. Trimming cost V 5 bases and J 1 base, with 10 bases left between them. CDR1 and CDR2 (germline): SGHVS, FQNEAQ. Here the CDR3 reads CASSPRERTDTQYF. The DNA for the CDR3 is TGTGCCAGCAGCCCCCGCGAACGCACAGATACGCAGTATTTT.